This TCR beta chain was sequenced in a study of blood T cell repertoires in COVID-19. Study details: Collection of acute and convalescent COVID-19 samples took place in the United States, Italy and Spain. The cDNA or gDNA used as material had been derived from T cells, B-cell-depleted T cells, or PBMCs.

In the source study's methods: Nucleated cell number was recorded as an estimate derived from reference gene primer amplification. Profiling relied on immunoSEQ multiplex PCR, and the TCRdb table lists in-frame clones only, not all of them. Clone size and the V and J calls come from that table; the DNA yielded D and trimming. There are just under 95,000 clones in the sample; about four fifths occur only once, and under 20% lies in the top ten. The CDR3 has 14 residues. After removal of 3 bases from V and 4 bases from J, the junction contained 4 bases not matched to a gene. In germline, CDR1 is MNHNS, CDR2 SASEGT.

The TCR originated in a human donor in a cohort sampled during active COVID-19. The chain combines TRBV6-1 with TRBJ2-3, with 7 bases fitting TRBD2. The specimen was peripheral blood. The CDR3 DNA sequence: TGTGCCAGCAGTGATGCGGGAGTATCAGATACGCAGTATTTT. It is translated as CASSDAGVSDTQYF.